This T cell receptor (beta chain) emerged from a study of blood T cell repertoires in COVID-19. Study-level information: Sample material is recorded as cDNA or gDNA derived from T cells, B-cell-depleted T cells, or PBMCs.

CDR1 and CDR2 from the germline V gene are LNHDA and SQIVND (reference sequence). This CDR3 has 15 residues. The junction had 8 bases not matched to a gene; V was cut back by 3 bases and J by 7 bases. The protocol was immunoSEQ multiplex PCR, while the TCRdb copy is restricted to in-frame clones and leaves out a portion. In the table there are 95,000 to 100,000 clones, about 85% of which are singletons. The clonotype originates from a woman in her 70s with active or convalescent COVID-19. Specimen: peripheral blood. The chain carries TRBV19 and TRBJ1-5; 8 bases align to TRBD1. The CDR3 loop is CASSMGPDRVQPQHF. The DNA of the CDR3 is TGTGCCAGTAGTATGGGACCGGACAGGGTACAGCCCCAGCATTTT.